This T cell receptor beta chain was sequenced during a study of T cell responses to AZD1222 COVID-19 vaccine (dated by TCRdb to about 2021). About the full investigation: AZD1222 recipients whose second dose came at about 4 weeks and those whose second dose came at about 12 weeks were combined into one group, since spike-specific TCR depth and breadth did not differ between the two schedules. Enrollment into the trials was organized by age into subgroups of 18-55, 56-69 and 70-plus years, and those subgroups contained approximately 150, 30 and 60 TCR-sequenced participants, respectively. A total of 230 to 250 trial participants underwent TCR sequencing, of whom some 200 had received two doses of AZD1222 and about 25 had received two doses of the MenACWY control vaccine.

The CDR3 regions of human TCRbeta chains were analyzed by immunosequencing. Per the source publication's procedure: TCRs in the repertoires were compared against a reference library of SARS-CoV-2-specific TCRs that had been generated with the MIRA antigen-specificity platform. Breadth was defined as the fraction of unique TCRs that were SARS-CoV-2-associated. Depth was defined as the fraction of total T cells that were SARS-CoV-2-associated. Using the MIRA data, each spike-specific TCR was assigned both to the spike region to which the TCR was reactive and to a CD4 or CD8 class. Log10-transformed breadth and depth values were compared by one-way ANOVA with Sidak's multiple comparisons tests. TCRdb's version of the immuneACCESS table is confined to in-frame rearrangements and falls short of the full clone set. An unresolved V gene accounts for under half of the shortfall where checked; the remainder is of unknown origin. The D gene and trimming were derived from the DNA, and the V and J assignments and clone size from that table. Present in this sample are 95,000 to 150,000 clones, around 86% of which were seen just once. The ten largest clones add up to about 7.8% of the sample.

Paper-wide results and their limitations: No day 14 peak-response samples were available, so repertoires were characterized only after the peak T cell response. Epitopes outside the regions mutated in the B.1.351 and B.1.1.7 variants were reportedly recognized by nearly half of the unique spike-specific TCRs. Participants were mostly white British, with more females than males. The authors suggested clonal diversity may have been underestimated. CD4 TCRs associated with the vaccine covered the entire spike protein, and the dominant responses were in regions 160-218 and 743-854. Only a handful of AZD1222 recipients were SARS-CoV-2 seropositive at baseline, limiting conclusions about previously exposed vaccinees. In the small 56-69-year group, the increase in depth fell short of significance, most likely because of low power. Spike-specific TCR breadth and depth rose significantly after two AZD1222 doses compared with day 0 and with MenACWY recipients.

The germline ends are 18 bases apart after V is trimmed by 4 bases and J by 5 bases. The cysteine opens and the phenylalanine closes a CDR3 of 15 amino acids. The CDR3 DNA has 45 bases and is translated from base 1. The germline V gene gives CDR1 as SGHRS and CDR2 as YFSETQ. Note on this clone: Its antigen has not been determined. No much larger clone exists at a distance of one base, and base qualities are not known.

The label giving this sample's time point can be read as: baseline before first vaccination. Samples from vaccinated people were obtained from the UK trials COV001 and COV002, which included a single-blind randomized controlled phase 2/3 trial of AZD1222 (ChAdOx1 nCoV-19) in healthy adults. For TCRbeta chain sequencing, PBMC samples from trial participants were taken at day 0 and at day 28 after the second dose. The sequence was obtained from an adult in good health. The sample in question was peripheral blood, obtained on day 0 of AZD1222 vaccination. The sequence links TRBV5-1 to TRBJ1-1, with TRBD1 as a weak D call on 5 bases. Read as DNA, the sequence is TGCGCCAGCAGCGAGGACGACGGGGGACGTACTGAAGCTTTCTTT. Translated, it reads CASSEDDGGRTEAFF.